This T cell receptor beta chain is from a study of OX40 agonist ivuxolimab in advanced cancers. Comments on this clone: Antigen unknown.

Findings and caveats of the study: At 0.1 to 3.0 mg/kg, CD4+ and CD8+ blood T cells expanded clonally by week 6. Fewer expanded clones were found on average in CD4+ than in CD8+ T cells.

Profiled with immunoSEQ multiplex PCR; TCRdb holds only in-frame clones, not every one. The sample carries 70,000 or so clones, roughly 92% recorded once. The CDR3 length is 14 residues. The ends were cut back, 7 bases at V and 4 bases at J, with 17 bases in the middle. The germline gives CDR1 MNHNS, CDR2 SASEGT. This receptor was taken from an adult with an advanced solid tumor such as melanoma, head and neck, liver or kidney cancer. The rearrangement joins TRBV6-1 to TRBJ2-7; tentatively, D is TRBD2 (7 bases). This sample comprised CD4+ or CD8+ T cells sorted from blood, obtained in a trial of the OX40 agonist ivuxolimab. The CDR3 DNA reads TGTGCCAGCAAGGGGGGGGGAGACCTGTACGAGCAGTACTTC. As protein: CASKGGGDLYEQYF.